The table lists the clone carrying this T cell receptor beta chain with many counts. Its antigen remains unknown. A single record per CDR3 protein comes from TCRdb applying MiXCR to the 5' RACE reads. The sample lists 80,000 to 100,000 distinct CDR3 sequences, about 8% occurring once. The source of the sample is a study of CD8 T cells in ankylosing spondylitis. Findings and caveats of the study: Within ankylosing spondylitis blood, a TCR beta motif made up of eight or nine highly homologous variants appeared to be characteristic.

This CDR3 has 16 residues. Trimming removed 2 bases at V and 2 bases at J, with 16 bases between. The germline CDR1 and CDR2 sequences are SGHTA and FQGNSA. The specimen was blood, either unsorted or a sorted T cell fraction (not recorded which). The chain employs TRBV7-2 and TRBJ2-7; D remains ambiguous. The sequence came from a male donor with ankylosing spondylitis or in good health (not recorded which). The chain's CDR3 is CASSLRFAAVPYEQYF. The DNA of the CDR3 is TGTGCCAGCAGCTTACGTTTCGCGGCGGTCCCCTACGAGCAGTACTTC.